Sequencing of this T cell receptor beta chain was carried out in a study of identifying expanded T cells in peripheral blood. The length of the CDR3 is 15 residues. Looked up from germline, CDR1 is SGDLS and CDR2 is YYNGEE. The J segment lost 2 bases and the V segment lost 5 bases, leaving 6 bases of the junction unmatched. The assay was immunoSEQ multiplex PCR, and TCRdb's table has in-frame clones only and misses some. The top ten hold approximately 19% of the sample, which has more than 50,000 clones, over 75% seen once. The chain uses TRBV9 and TRBJ2-3; TRBD1 agrees at 9 bases. Sequencing was performed on blood. The TCR sequence derives from a person aged 18 to 70 in good health. The CDR3 DNA follows: TGTGCCAGCAGTTCCCGGGACAGGGACACAGATACGCAGTATTTT. Protein sequence: CASSSRDRDTDTQYF. The whole variable domain, remainder taken from reference TRBV9 and TRBJ2-3, is DSGVTQTPKHLITATGQRVTLRCSPRSGDLSVYWYQQSLDQGLQFLIQYYNGEERAKGNILERFSAQQFPDLHSELNLSSLELGDSALYFCASSSRDRDTDTQYFGPGTRLTVL.